This T cell receptor beta chain was profiled in a study of OX40 agonist ivuxolimab in advanced cancers. The method was immunoSEQ multiplex PCR; TCRdb's version includes in-frame clones alone and lacks a portion of them. The profile covers 40,000 to 65,000 clones, with around nine tenths appearing a single time and around 1.5% taken by the ten largest. This CDR3 is 13 amino acids long. The germline gives CDR1 MNHNS, CDR2 SASEGT. V dropped 6 bases and J dropped 3 bases, with 11 bases sitting between them. Patients were excluded for autoimmune disease history or systemic immunosuppression. The TCR sequence derives from an adult with an advanced solid tumor such as melanoma, head and neck, liver or kidney cancer. The chain employs TRBV6-1 and TRBJ2-5; D remains unclear. Specimen: CD4+ or CD8+ T cells sorted from blood, collected in a trial of the OX40 agonist ivuxolimab. CDR3 nucleotides: TGTGCCAGCAGGGTCCTAGAGAAAGAGACCCAGTACTTC. Amino acid sequence: CASRVLEKETQYF.